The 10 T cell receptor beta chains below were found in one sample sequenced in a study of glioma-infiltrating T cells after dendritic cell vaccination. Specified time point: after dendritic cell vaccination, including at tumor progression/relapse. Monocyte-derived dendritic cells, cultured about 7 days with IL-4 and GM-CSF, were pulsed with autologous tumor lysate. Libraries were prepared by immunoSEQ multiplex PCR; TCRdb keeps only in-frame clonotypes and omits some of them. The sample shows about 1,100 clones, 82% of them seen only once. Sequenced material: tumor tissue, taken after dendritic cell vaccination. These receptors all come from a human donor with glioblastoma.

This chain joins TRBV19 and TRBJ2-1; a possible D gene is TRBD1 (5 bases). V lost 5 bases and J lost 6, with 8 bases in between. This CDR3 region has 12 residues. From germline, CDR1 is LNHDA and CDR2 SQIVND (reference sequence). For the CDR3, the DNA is TGTGCCAGTAGTCGACAGTCCAATGAGCAGTTCTTC. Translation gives CASSRQSNEQFF.

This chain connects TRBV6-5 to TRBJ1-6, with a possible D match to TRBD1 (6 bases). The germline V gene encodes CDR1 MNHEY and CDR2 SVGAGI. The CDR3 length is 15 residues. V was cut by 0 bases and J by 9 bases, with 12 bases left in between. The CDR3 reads CASSYSTGTSSPLHF. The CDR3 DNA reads TGTGCCAGCAGTTACTCGACAGGCACCAGTTCACCCCTCCACTTT.

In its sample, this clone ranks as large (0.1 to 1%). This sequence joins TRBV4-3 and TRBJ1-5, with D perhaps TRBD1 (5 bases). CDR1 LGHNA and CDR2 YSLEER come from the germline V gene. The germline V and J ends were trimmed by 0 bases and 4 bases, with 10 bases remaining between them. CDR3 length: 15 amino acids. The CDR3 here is CASSQDRVGNQPQHF. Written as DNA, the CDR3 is TGCGCCAGCAGCCAAGACAGGGTTGGGAATCAGCCCCAGCATTTT.

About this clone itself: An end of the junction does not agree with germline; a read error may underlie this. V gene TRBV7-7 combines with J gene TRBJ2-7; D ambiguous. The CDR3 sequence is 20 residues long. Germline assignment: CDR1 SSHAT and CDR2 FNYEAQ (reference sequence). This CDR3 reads CASSKDSNVVGPLSFYEQYF. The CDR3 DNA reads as TGTGCTAGCAGCAAAGACTCAAATGTCGTCGGCCCCTTATCCTTTTACGAGCAGTACTTC.

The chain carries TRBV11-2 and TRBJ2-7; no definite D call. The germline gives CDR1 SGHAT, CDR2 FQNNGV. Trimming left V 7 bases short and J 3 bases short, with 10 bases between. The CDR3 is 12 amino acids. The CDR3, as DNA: TGTGCCAGCACAAACACGTACTACGAGCAGTACTTC. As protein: CASTNTYYEQYF.

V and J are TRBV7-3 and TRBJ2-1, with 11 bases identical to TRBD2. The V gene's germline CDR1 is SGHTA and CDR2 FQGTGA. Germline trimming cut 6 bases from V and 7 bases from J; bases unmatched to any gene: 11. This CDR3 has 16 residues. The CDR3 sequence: CASSPIGGTSGNEQFF. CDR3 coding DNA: TGTGCCAGCAGTCCTATCGGGGGGACTAGCGGTAATGAGCAGTTCTTC.

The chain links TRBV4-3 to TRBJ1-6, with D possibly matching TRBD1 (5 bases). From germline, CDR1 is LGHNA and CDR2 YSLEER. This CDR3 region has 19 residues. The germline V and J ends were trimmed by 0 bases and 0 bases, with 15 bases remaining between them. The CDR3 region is CASSQDPPVDSSYNSPLHF. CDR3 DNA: TGCGCCAGCAGCCAAGATCCCCCGGTAGACAGCTCCTATAATTCACCCCTCCACTTT.

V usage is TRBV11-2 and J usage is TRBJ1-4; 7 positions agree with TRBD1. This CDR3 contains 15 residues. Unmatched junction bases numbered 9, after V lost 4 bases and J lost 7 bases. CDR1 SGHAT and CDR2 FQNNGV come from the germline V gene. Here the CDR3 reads CASSYSQGDSEKLFF. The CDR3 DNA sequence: TGTGCCAGCAGCTATTCCCAGGGGGATAGTGAAAAACTGTTTTTT.

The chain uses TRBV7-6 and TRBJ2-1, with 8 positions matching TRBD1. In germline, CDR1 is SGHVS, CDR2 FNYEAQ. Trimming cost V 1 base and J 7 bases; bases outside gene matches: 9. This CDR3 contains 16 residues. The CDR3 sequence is CASSLGGTGELNEQFF. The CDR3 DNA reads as TGTGCCAGCAGCTTAGGGGGGACAGGTGAACTGAATGAGCAGTTCTTC.

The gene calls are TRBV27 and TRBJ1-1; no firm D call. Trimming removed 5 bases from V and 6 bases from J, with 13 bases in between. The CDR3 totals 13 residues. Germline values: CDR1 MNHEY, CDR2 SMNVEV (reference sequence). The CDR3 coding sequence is TGTGCCAGCAGTCCCTCGGTTTACGCTGAAGCTTTCTTT. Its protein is CASSPSVYAEAFF.